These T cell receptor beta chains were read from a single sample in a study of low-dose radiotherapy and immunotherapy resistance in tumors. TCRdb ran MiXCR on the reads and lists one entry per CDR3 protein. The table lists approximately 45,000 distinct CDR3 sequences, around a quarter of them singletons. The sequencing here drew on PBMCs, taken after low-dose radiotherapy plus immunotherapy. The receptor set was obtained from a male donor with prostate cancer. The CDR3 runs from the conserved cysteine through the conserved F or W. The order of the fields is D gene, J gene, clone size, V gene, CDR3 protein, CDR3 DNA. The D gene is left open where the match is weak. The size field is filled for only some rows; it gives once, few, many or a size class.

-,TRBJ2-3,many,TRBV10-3,CAISYGGPTDTQYF,TGTGCCATCAGCTACGGGGGGCCCACAGATACGCAGTATTTT
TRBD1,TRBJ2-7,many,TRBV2,CASSGGGSRGQGLPYEQYF,TGTGCCAGCAGTGGAGGGGGATCTCGTGGACAGGGGTTGCCCTACGAGCAGTACTTC
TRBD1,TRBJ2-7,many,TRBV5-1,CASSLGGTATYEQYF,TGCGCCAGCAGCTTGGGAGGGACAGCTACCTACGAGCAGTACTTC
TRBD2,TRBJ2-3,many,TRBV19,CASSISSGTDTQYF,TGTGCCAGTAGTATCAGTAGCGGGACGGATACGCAGTATTTT
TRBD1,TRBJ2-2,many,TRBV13,CASSLGQGRSNTGELFF,TGTGCCAGCAGCTTGGGACAGGGGCGGTCGAACACCGGGGAGCTGTTTTTT
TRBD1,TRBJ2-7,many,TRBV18,CATRPGTGGSHEQYF,TGTGCCACCCGCCCCGGGACAGGGGGCTCCCACGAGCAGTACTTC
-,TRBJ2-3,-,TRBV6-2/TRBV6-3,CASSRGADTQYF,TGTGCCAGCAGCAGGGGTGCAGATACGCAGTATTTT
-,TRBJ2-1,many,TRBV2,CASSESAVPQSSYNEQFF,TGTGCCAGCAGTGAAAGCGCGGTACCCCAAAGCTCCTACAATGAGCAGTTCTTC
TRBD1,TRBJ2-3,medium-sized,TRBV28,CASSTGTAGTDTQYF,TGTGCCAGCAGTACCGGGACAGCTGGCACAGATACGCAGTATTTT
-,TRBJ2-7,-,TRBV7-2,CASSLSVYEQYF,TGTGCCAGCAGCTTAAGTGTCTACGAGCAGTACTTC
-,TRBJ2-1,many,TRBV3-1,CASSQFGGGLAAEQFF,TGTGCCAGCAGCCAATTTGGAGGGGGCCTCGCTGCTGAGCAGTTCTTC
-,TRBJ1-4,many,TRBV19,CASSMFSGANEKLFF,TGTGCCAGTAGTATGTTCTCTGGGGCTAATGAAAAACTGTTTTTT
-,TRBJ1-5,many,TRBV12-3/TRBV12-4,CASSRTPDSNQPQHF,TGTGCCAGCAGTCGAACACCGGATAGCAATCAGCCCCAGCATTTT
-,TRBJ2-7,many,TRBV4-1,CASSLQYSYEQYF,TGCGCCAGCAGCCTGCAGTACTCCTACGAGCAGTACTTC
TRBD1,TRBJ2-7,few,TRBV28,CASQRGTGRYEQYF,TGTGCCAGCCAAAGAGGGACAGGGAGGTACGAGCAGTACTTC
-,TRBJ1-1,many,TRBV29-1,CSACDSFATEAFF,TGCAGCGCCTGTGACAGCTTCGCGACTGAAGCTTTCTTT
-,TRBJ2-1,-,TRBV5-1,CASSWRQPNEQFF,TGCGCCAGCAGCTGGCGACAGCCTAATGAGCAGTTCTTC
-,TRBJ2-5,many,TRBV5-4,CASSLEGGRRKETQYF,TGTGCCAGCAGCTTGGAAGGGGGGCGAAGGAAAGAGACCCAGTACTTC
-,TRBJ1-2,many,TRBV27,CASSPDDRGYTF,TGTGCCAGCAGTCCGGACGACCGGGGCTACACCTTC
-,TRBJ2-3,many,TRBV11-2,CASSWTMRDTQYF,TGTGCCAGCAGCTGGACTATGCGGGATACGCAGTATTTT
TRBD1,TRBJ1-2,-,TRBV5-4,CASSLAGGGSDYGYTF,TGTGCCAGCAGCTTGGCAGGGGGGGGCTCGGACTATGGCTACACCTTC
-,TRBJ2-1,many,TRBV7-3,CASSLTDRPHNEQFF,TGTGCCAGCAGCTTAACGGACCGTCCTCACAATGAGCAGTTCTTC
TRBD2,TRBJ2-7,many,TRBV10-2,CAIKRESSYEQYF,TGCGCCATCAAGCGGGAGAGCTCCTACGAGCAGTACTTC
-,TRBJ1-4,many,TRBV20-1,CSARDPSRGEEKLFF,TGCAGTGCTAGAGATCCGAGCAGGGGTGAGGAAAAACTGTTTTTT
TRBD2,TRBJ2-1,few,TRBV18,CASSPGSGSHEQFF,TGTGCCAGCTCACCAGGTAGCGGGAGTCATGAGCAGTTCTTC
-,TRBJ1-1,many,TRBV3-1,CASSQDSWLESHTEAFF,TGTGCCAGCAGCCAAGATTCATGGCTGGAGAGTCACACTGAAGCTTTCTTT
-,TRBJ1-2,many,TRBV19,CASREPGANYGYTF,TGTGCCAGTAGGGAACCAGGGGCTAACTATGGCTACACCTTC
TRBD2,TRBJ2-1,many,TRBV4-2,CASSPALAGGPYNEQFF,TGTGCCAGCAGCCCTGCATTAGCGGGAGGGCCATACAATGAGCAGTTCTTC